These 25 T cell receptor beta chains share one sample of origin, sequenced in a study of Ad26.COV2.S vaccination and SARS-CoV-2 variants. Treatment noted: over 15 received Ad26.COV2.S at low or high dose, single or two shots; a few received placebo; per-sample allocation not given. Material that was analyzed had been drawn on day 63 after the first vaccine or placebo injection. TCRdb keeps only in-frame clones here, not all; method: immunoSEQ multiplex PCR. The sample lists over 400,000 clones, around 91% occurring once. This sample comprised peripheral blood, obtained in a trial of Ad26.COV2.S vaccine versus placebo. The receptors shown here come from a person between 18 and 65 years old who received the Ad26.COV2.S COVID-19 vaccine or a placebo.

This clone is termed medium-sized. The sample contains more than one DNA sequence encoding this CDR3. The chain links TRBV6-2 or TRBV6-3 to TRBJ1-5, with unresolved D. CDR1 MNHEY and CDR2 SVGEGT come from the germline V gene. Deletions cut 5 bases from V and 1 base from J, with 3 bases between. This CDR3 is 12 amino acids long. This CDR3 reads CASSRSNQPQHF. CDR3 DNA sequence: TGTGCCAGCAGTAGGAGCAATCAGCCCCAGCATTTT.

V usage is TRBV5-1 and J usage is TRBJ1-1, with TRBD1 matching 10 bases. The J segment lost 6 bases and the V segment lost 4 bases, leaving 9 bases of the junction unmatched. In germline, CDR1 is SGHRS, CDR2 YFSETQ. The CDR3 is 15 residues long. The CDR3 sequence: CASSRTTGGDAEAFF. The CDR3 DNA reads TGCGCCAGCAGCCGTACGACAGGGGGCGACGCTGAAGCTTTCTTT.

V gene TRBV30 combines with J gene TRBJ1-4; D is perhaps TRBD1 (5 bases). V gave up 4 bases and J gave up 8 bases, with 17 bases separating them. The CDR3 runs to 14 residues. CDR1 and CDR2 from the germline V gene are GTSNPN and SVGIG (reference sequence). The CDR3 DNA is TGTGCCTGGACTACGGGGCAGGACGACGAAAAACTGTTTTTT. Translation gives CAWTTGQDDEKLFF.

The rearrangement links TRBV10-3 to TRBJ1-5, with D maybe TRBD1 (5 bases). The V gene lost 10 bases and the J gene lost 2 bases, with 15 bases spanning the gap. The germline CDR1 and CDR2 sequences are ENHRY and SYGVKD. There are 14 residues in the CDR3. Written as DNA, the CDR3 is TGTGCCACCCGGGACCTCAGTGGCAATCAGCCCCAGCATTTT. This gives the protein CATRDLSGNQPQHF.

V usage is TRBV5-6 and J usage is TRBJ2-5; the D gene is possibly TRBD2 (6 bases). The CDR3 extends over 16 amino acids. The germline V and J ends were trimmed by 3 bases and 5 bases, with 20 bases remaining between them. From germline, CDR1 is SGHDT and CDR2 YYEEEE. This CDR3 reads CASSSAGRRAGETQYF. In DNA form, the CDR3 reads TGTGCCAGCAGCTCCGCCGGGCGGAGGGCCGGTGAGACCCAGTACTTC.

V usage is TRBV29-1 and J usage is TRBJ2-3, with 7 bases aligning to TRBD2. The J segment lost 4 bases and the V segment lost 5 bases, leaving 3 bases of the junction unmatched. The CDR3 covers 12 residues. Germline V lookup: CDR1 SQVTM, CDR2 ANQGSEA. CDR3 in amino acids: CSVKGGPDTQYF. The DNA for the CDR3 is TGCAGCGTTAAGGGAGGGCCAGATACGCAGTATTTT.

The CDR3 bases are TGTGCCAGCAGCCAAGGTATGGGGGGGCGTTATAGCAATCAGCCCCAGCATTTT. This translates into CASSQGMGGRYSNQPQHF. V and J are TRBV3-1 (or the pseudogene TRBV3-2) and TRBJ1-5; D is possibly TRBD1 (6 bases). Germline V lookup: CDR1 LGHDT, CDR2 YNNKEL (reference sequence). V dropped 1 base and J dropped 0 bases, with 16 bases sitting between them. The CDR3 runs 18 residues.

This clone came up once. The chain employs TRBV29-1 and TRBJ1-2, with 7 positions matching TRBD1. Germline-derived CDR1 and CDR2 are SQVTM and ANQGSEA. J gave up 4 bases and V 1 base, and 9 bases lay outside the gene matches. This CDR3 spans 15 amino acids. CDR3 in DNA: TGCAGCGTTGAAGTTAGCCCAGGGGGTATCTATGGCTACACCTTC. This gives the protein CSVEVSPGGIYGYTF.

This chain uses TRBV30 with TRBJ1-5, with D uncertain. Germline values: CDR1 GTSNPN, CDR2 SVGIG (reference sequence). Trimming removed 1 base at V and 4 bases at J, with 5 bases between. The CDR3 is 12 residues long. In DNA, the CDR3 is TGTGCCTGGAGTGAAACGAATCAGCCCCAGCATTTT. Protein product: CAWSETNQPQHF.

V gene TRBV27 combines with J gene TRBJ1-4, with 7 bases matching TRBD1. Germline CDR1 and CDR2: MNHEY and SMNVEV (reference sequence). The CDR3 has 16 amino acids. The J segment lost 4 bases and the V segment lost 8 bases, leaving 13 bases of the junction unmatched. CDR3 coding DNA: TGTGCCAGCGGGAAGGGGGCGACAGAACTTAATGAAAAACTGTTTTTT. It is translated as CASGKGATELNEKLFF. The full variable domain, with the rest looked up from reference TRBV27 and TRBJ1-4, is EAQVTQNPRYLITVTGKKLTVTCSQNMNHEYMSWYRQDPGLGLRQIYYSMNVEVTDKGDVPEGYKVSRKEKRNFPLILESPSPNQTSLYFCASGKGATELNEKLFFGSGTQLSVL.

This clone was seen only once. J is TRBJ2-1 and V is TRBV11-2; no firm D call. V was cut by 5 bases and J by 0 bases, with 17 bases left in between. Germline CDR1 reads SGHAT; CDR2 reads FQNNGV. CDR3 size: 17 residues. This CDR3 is CASSPRAPRSSYNEQFF. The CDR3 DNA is TGTGCCAGCAGCCCCCGAGCCCCGCGGAGCTCCTACAATGAGCAGTTCTTC.

CDR3 protein: CASSIGAGLTDTQYF. The CDR3 coding sequence is TGTGCCAGCAGCATTGGGGCGGGCCTCACAGATACGCAGTATTTT. This rearrangement joins TRBV7-2 to TRBJ2-3; the D gene could be TRBD1 or TRBD2 (5 bases each). Germline V gene sequence: CDR1 SGHTA, CDR2 FQGNSA. Between the trimmed V and J ends, which lost 5 bases and 2 bases, there was a span of 14 bases. CDR3 length equals 15 residues.

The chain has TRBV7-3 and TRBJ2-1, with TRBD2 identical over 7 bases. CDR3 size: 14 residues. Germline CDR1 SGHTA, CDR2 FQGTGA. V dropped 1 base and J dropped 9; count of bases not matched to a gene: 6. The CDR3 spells CASSLIAGVGEQFF. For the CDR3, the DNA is TGTGCCAGCAGCTTAATCGCGGGAGTGGGTGAGCAGTTCTTC.

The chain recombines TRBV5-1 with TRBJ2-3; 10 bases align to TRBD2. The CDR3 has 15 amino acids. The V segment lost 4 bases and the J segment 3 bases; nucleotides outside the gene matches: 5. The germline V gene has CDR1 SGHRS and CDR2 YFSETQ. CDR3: CASSLLAGVTDTQYF. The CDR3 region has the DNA TGCGCCAGCAGCCTTCTAGCGGGAGTGACAGATACGCAGTATTTT.

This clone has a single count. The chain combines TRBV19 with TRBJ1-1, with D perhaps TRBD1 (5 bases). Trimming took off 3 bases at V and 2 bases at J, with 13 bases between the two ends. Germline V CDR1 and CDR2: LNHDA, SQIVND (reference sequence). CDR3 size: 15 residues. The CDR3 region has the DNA TGTGCCAGTAGTATTAATGGGGGGAGCAACACTGAAGCTTTCTTT. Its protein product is CASSINGGSNTEAFF.

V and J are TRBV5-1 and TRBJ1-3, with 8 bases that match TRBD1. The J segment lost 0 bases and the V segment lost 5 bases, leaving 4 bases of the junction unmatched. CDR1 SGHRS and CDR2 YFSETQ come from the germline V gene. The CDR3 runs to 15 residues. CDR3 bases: TGCGCCAGCAGACCAGACAGGGGCTCTGGAAACACCATATATTTT. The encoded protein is CASRPDRGSGNTIYF.

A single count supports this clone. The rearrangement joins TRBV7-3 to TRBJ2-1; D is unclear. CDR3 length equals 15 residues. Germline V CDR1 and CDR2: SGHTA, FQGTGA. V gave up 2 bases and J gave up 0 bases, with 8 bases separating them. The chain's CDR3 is CASSLGPSSYNEQFF. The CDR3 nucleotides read TGTGCCAGCAGCTTAGGGCCAAGCTCCTACAATGAGCAGTTCTTC.

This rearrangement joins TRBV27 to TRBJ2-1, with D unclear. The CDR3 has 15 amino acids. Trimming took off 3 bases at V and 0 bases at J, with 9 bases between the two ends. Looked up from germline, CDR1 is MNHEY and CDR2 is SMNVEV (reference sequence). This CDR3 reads CASSFILGSYNEQFF. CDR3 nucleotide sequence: TGTGCCAGCAGTTTCATCCTAGGCTCCTACAATGAGCAGTTCTTC.

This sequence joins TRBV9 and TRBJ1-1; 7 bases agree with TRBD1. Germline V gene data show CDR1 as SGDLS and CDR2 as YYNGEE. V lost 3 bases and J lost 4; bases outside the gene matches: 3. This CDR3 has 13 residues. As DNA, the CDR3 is TGTGCCAGCAGCGGTACAGGGGCCACTGAAGCTTTCTTT. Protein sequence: CASSGTGATEAFF.

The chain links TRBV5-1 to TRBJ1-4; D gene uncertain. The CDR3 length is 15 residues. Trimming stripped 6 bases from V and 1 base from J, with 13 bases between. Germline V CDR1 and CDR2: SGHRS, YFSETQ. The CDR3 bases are TGCGCCAGCACCCCCGTGCCTGGAACTAATGAAAAACTGTTTTTT. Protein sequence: CASTPVPGTNEKLFF.

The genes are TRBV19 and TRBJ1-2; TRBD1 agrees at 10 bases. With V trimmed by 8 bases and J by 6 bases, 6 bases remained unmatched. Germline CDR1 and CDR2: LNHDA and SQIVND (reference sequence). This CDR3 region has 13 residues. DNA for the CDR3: TGTGCCAGTGCACCTGGGACAGGGGATGGCTACACCTTC. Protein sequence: CASAPGTGDGYTF.

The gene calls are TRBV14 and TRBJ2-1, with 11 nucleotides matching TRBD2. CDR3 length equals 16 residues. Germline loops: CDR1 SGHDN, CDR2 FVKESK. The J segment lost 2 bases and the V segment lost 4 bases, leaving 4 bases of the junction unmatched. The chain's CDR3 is CASSRGTSGAYNEQFF. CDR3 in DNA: TGTGCCAGCAGCCGTGGGACTAGCGGAGCCTACAATGAGCAGTTCTTC.

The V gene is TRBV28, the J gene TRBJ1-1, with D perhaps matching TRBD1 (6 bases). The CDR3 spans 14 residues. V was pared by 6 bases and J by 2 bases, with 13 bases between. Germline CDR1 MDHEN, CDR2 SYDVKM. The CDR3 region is CASRPYRVNTEAFF. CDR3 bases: TGTGCCAGCAGGCCATACAGGGTAAACACTGAAGCTTTCTTT.

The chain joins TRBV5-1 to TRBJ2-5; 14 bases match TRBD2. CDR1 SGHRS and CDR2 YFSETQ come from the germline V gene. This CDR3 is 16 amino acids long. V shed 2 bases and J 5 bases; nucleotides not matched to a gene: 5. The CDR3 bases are TGCGCCAGCAGCTTCGGGACTAGCGGGAGCGGGGAGACCCAGTACTTC. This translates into CASSFGTSGSGETQYF.

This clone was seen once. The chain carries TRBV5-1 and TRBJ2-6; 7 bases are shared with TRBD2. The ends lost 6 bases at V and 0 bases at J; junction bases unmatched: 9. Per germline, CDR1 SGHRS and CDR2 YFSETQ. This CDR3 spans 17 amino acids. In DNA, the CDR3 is TGCGCCAGCACCAAGCGGGACGGAGACTCTGGGGCCAACGTCCTGACTTTC. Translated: CASTKRDGDSGANVLTF.